This T cell receptor beta chain was documented in a study of blood T cells in healthy people across ages. Only a few counts were recorded for this clonotype. Primed by a sample-barcoded 5' primer and a J-beta primer mix, a second PCR proceeded for 7 to 11 cycles. MiXCR was run by TCRdb on the 5' RACE reads, yielding one entry per CDR3 protein. The top ten hold around 18% of the sample, which has fewer than 1,000,000 distinct CDR3 sequences, less than 60% seen once. Isolation recovered at least 7 million PBMCs from every sample. The sample comprised blood. This TCR was recovered from a man of 80 years or more in good health.

CDR3 amino acids: CSATPGTSGTNEQYF. CDR3 DNA: TGCAGTGCAACCCCCGGGACTAGCGGGACCAACGAGCAGTACTTC. This sequence joins TRBV20-1 and TRBJ2-5, with TRBD2 matching 13 bases. The end of the DNA fits TRBJ2-7 better, so the J call may be wrong. The CDR3 covers 15 residues. Germline-derived CDR1 and CDR2 are DFQATT and SNEGSKA (reference sequence).